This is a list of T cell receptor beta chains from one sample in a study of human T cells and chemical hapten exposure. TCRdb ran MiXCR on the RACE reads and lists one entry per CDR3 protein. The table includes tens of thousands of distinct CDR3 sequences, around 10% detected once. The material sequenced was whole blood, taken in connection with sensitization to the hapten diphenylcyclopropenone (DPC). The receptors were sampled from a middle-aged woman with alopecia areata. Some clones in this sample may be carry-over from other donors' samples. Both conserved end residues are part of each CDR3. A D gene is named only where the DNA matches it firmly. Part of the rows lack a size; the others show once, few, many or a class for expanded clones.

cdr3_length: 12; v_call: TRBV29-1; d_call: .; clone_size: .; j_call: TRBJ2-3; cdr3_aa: CSVVGGLDTQYF; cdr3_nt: TGCAGCGTTGTGGGGGGCCTAGATACGCAGTATTTT
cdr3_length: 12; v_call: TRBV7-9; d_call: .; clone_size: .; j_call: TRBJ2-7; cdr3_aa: CASSFFLVEQYF; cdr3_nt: TGTGCCAGCAGCTTTTTTCTGGTCGAGCAGTACTTC
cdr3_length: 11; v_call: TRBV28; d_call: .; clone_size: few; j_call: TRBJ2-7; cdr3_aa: CASSLRGEQYF; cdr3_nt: TGTGCCAGCAGTTTAAGGGGGGAGCAGTACTTC
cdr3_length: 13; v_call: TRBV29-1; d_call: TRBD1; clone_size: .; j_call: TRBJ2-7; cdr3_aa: CSVARDSSYEQYF; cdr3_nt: TGCAGCGTGGCAAGGGACAGCTCCTACGAGCAGTACTTC
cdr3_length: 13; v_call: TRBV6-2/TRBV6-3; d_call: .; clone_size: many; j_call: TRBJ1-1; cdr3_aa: CASSYYGNTEAFF; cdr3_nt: TGTGCCAGCAGTTACTATGGTAACACTGAAGCTTTCTTT
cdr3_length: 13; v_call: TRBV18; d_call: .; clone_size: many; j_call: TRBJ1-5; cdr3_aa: CASSPSRDQPQHF; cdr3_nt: TGTGCCAGCTCACCCTCGAGAGATCAGCCCCAGCATTTT
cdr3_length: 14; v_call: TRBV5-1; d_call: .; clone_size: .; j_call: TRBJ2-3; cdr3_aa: CASSLGQFTDTQYF; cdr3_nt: TGCGCCAGCAGCTTAGGACAGTTCACAGATACGCAGTATTTT
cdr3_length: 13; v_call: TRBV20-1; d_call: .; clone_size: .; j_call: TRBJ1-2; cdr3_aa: CSARDEGNYGYTF; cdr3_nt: TGCAGTGCTAGAGACGAGGGGAACTATGGCTACACCTTC
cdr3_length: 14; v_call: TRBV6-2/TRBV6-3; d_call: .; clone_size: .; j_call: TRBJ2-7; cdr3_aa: CASTKAGGSYEQYF; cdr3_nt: TGTGCCAGCACCAAGGCAGGGGGGTCCTACGAGCAGTACTTC
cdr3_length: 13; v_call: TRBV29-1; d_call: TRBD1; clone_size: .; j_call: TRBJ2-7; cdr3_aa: CSVGTGESYEQYF; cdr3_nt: TGCAGCGTTGGGACAGGGGAATCCTACGAGCAGTACTTC
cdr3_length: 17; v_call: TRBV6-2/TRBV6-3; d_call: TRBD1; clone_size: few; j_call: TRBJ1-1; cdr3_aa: CASSLRDRGVRNTEAFF; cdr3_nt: TGTGCCAGCAGTTTAAGGGACAGGGGCGTACGGAACACTGAAGCTTTCTTT
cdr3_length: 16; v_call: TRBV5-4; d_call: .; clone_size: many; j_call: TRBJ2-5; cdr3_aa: CASSRAMNPGRETQYF; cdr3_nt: TGTGCCAGCAGCCGGGCGATGAACCCGGGGAGAGAGACCCAGTACTTC
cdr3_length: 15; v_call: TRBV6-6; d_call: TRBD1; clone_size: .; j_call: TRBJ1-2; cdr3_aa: CASSSPGTDNYGYTF; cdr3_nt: TGTGCCAGCAGTTCCCCCGGGACAGATAACTATGGCTACACCTTC
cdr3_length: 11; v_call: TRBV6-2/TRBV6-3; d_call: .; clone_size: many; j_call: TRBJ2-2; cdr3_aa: CASTAARELFF; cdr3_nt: TGTGCCAGCACCGCGGCCAGGGAGCTGTTTTTT
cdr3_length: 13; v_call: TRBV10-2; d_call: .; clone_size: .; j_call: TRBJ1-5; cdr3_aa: CASSAMYNQPQHF; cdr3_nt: TGCGCCAGCAGTGCGATGTACAATCAGCCCCAGCATTTT
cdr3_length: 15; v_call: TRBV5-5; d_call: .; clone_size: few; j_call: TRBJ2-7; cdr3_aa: CASSLEPTGTYEQYF; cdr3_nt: TGTGCCAGCAGCTTGGAGCCGACGGGGACCTACGAGCAGTACTTC
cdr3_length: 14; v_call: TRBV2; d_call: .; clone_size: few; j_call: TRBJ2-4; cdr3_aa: CASSVVQAGNIQYF; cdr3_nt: TGTGCCAGCAGTGTTGTTCAGGCAGGGAACATTCAGTACTTC
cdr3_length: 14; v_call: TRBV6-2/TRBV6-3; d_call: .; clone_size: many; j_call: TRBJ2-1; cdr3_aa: CASSYFSGGNEQFF; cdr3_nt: TGTGCCAGCAGTTACTTTAGCGGTGGGAATGAGCAGTTCTTC
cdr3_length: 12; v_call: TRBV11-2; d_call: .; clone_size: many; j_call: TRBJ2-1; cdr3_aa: CASSRSMGEQFF; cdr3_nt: TGTGCCAGCAGCCGTAGTATGGGTGAGCAGTTCTTC
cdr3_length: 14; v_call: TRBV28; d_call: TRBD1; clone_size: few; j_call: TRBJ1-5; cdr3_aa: CASSGNRGNQPQHF; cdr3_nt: TGTGCCAGCAGTGGAAACAGGGGTAATCAGCCCCAGCATTTT
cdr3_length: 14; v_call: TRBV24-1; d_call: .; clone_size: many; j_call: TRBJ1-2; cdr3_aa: CATSDFGHSRGYTF; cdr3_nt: TGTGCCACCAGTGATTTTGGACACTCCCGTGGCTACACCTTC
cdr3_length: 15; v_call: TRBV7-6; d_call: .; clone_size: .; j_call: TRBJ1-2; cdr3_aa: CASSLGGQRDYGYTF; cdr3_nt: TGTGCCAGCAGCTTAGGGGGTCAGAGGGACTATGGCTACACCTTC
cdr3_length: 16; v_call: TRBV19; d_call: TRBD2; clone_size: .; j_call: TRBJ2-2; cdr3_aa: CASSRRTSGGTGELFF; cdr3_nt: TGTGCCAGTAGCCGTCGGACTAGCGGGGGAACCGGGGAGCTGTTTTTT
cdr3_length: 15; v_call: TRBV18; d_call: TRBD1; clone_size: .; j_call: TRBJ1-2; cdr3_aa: CASSPGTGDPYGYTF; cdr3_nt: TGTGCCAGCTCACCCGGGACAGGGGACCCCTATGGCTACACCTTC
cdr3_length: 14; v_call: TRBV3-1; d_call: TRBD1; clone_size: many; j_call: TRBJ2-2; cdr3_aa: CASRDRGYTGELFF; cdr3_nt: TGTGCCAGCAGGGACAGGGGATACACCGGGGAGCTGTTTTTT
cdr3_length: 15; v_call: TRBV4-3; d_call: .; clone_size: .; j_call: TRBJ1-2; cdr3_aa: CASSQGAETKDGYTF; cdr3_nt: TGCGCCAGCAGCCAAGGGGCCGAGACAAAGGATGGCTACACCTTC
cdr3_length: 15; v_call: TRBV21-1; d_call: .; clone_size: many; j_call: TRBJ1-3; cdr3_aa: CASIRQCPSGNTIYF; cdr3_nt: TGTGCCAGCATCCGACAGTGCCCCTCTGGAAACACCATATATTTT
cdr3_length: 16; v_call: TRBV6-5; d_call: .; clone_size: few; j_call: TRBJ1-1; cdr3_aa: CASSYMRSTMNTEAFF; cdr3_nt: TGTGCCAGCAGTTACATGAGGAGTACAATGAACACTGAAGCTTTCTTT
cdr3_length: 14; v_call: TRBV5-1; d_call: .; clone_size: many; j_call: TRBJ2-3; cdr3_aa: CASSYRQGTDTQYF; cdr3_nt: TGCGCCAGCAGCTATAGACAGGGCACAGATACGCAGTATTTT
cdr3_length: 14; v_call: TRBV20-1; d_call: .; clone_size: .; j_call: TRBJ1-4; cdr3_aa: CSARGGGAGEKLFF; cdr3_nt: TGCAGTGCTAGAGGAGGGGGGGCCGGTGAAAAACTGTTTTTT
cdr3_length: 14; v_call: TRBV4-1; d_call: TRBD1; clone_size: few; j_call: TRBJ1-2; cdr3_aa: CASSQLDRGYGYTF; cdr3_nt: TGCGCCAGCAGCCAGTTGGACAGGGGCTATGGCTACACCTTC
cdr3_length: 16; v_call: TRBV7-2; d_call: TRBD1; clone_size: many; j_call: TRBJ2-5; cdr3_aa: CASSLNDRGYQETQYF; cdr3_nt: TGTGCCAGCAGCTTAAACGACAGGGGCTACCAAGAGACCCAGTACTTC
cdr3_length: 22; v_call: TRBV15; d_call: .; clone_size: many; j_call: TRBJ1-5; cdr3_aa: CATSRLTGTAAPKLYSNQPQHF; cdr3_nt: TGTGCCACCAGCAGACTGACCGGCACAGCCGCCCCTAAGTTGTATAGCAATCAGCCCCAGCATTTT
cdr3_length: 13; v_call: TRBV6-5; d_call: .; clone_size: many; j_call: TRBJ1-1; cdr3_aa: CASSYWGETEAFF; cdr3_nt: TGTGCCAGCAGTTACTGGGGGGAAACTGAAGCTTTCTTT
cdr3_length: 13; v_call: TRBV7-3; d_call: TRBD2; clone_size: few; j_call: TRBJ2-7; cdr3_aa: CASSSTGGYEQYF; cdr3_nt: TGTGCCAGCAGCTCAACGGGGGGCTACGAGCAGTACTTC
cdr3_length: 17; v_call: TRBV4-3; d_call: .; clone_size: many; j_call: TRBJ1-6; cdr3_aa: CASSQEGGASYNSPLHF; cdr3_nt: TGCGCCAGCAGCCAAGAGGGGGGGGCATCCTATAATTCACCCCTCCACTTT
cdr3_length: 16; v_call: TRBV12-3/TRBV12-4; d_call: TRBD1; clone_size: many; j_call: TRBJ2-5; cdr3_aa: CASSPSRTGVGETQYF; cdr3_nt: TGTGCCAGCAGTCCTTCCCGAACAGGGGTTGGGGAGACCCAGTACTTC
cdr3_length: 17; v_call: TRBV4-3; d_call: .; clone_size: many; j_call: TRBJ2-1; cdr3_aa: CASSPGIWRNSYNEQFF; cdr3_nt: TGCGCCAGCAGCCCAGGAATATGGAGAAACAGCTACAATGAGCAGTTCTTC
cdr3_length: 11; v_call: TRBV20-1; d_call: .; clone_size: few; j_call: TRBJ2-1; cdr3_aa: CSAQRADEQFF; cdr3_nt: TGCAGTGCTCAAAGGGCTGATGAGCAGTTCTTC
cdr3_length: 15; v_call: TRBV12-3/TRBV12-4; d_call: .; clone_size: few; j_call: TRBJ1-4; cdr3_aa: CASSLAGTTNEKLFF; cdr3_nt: TGTGCCAGCAGTTTAGCAGGGACAACTAATGAAAAACTGTTTTTT
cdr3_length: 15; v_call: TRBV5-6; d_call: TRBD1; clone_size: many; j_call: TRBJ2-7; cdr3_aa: CASSWGTGVSYEQYF; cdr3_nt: TGTGCCAGCAGCTGGGGGACAGGGGTATCCTACGAGCAGTACTTC
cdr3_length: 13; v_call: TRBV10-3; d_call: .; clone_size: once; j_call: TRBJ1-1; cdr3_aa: CAISGEPRTEAFF; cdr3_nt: TGTGCCATCAGTGGGGAGCCGAGGACTGAAGCTTTCTTT
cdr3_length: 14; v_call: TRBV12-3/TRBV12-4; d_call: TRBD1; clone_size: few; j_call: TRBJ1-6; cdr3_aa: CASSLDRAASPLHF; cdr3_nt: TGTGCCAGCAGTTTGGACAGGGCCGCTTCACCCCTCCACTTT
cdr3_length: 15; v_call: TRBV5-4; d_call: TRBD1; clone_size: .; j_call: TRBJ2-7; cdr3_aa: CASSLAGTGPYEQYF; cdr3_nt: TGTGCCAGCAGCTTGGCAGGGACAGGGCCCTACGAGCAGTACTTC
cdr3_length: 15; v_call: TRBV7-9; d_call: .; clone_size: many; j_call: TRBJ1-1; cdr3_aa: CASSFDQGFNTEAFF; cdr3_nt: TGTGCCAGCAGCTTTGATCAAGGGTTTAACACTGAAGCTTTCTTT
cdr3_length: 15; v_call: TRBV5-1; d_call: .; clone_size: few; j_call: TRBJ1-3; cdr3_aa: CASSLDGSSGNTIYF; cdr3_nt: TGCGCCAGCAGCTTGGATGGGAGCTCTGGAAACACCATATATTTT
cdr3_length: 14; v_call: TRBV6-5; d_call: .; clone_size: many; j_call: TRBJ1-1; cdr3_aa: CASSYTKGGTEAFF; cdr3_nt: TGTGCCAGCAGTTATACTAAGGGGGGTACTGAAGCTTTCTTT
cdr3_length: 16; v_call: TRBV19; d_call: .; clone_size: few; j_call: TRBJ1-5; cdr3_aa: CATFETGFDSNQPQHF; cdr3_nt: TGTGCCACCTTTGAGACAGGCTTCGATAGCAATCAGCCCCAGCATTTT
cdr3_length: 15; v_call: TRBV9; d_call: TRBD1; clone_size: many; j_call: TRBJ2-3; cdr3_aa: CASSVDRGPPDTQYF; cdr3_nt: TGTGCCAGCAGCGTCGACAGGGGGCCGCCAGATACGCAGTATTTT